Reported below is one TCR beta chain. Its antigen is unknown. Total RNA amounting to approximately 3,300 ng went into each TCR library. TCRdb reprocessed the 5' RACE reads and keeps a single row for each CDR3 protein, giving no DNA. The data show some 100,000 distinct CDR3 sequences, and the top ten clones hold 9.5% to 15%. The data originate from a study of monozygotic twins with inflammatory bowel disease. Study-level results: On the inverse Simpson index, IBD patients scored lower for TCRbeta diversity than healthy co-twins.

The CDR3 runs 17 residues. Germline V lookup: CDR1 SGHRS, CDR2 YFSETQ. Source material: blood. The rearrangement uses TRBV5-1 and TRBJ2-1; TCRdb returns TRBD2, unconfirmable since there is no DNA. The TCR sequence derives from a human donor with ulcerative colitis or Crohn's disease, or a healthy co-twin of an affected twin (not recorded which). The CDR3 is CASSLEASFGENNEQFF.